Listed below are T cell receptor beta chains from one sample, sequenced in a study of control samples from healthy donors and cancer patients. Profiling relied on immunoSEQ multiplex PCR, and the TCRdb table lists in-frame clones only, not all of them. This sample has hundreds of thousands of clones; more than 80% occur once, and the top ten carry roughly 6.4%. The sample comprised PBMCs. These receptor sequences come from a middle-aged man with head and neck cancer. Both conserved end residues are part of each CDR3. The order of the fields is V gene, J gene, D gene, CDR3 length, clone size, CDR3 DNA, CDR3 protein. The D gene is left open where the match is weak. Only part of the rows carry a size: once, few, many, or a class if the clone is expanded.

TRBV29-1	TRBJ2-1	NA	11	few	TGCAGCGCCGGGGCAGACAATGAGCAGTTCTTC	CSAGADNEQFF
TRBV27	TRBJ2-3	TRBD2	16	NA	TGTGCCAGCAGTTTATCGCCGGGAGGAGGGACAGATACGCAGTATTTT	CASSLSPGGGTDTQYF
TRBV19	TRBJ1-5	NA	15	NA	TGTGCCAGTAGTATAGTCATCGGGGAATGGCAGCCCCAGCATTTT	CASSIVIGEWQPQHF
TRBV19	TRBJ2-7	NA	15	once	TGTGCCAGTAGTATGCCGTCCAGGGGGGAATACGAGCAGTACTTC	CASSMPSRGEYEQYF
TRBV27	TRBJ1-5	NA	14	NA	TGTGCCAGCAGTTTATCTGGGCCCCATCAGCCCCAGCATTTT	CASSLSGPHQPQHF
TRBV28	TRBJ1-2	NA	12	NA	TGTGCCAGCAGTTTCCAGGGATGGGGCTACACCTTC	CASSFQGWGYTF
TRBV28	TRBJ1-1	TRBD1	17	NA	TGTGCCAGCAGTGACCCCGGGACAGTAATTGTGAACACTGAAGCTTTCTTT	CASSDPGTVIVNTEAFF
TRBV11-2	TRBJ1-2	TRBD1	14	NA	TGTGCCAGCAGCCCCCTTGGCAGGGGGGACGGCTACACCTTC	CASSPLGRGDGYTF
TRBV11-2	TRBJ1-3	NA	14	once	TGTGCCAGCAGCTTCAACGTACAGGGAAACACCATATATTTT	CASSFNVQGNTIYF
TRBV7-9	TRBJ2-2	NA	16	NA	TGTGCCAGCAGCCGTGCCGGGACGGGAAACACCGGGGAGCTGTTTTTT	CASSRAGTGNTGELFF
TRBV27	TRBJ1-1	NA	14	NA	TGTGCCAGCAGTTTGGGACCGGGGGCGGCTGAAGCTTTCTTT	CASSLGPGAAEAFF
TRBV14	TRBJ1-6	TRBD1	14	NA	TGTGCCAGCAGACGGACAGGGGGCACTTCACCCCTCCACTTT	CASRRTGGTSPLHF
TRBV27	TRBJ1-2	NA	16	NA	TGTGCCAGCAGTTCCCGGGGAGTGGCGAAAAACTATGGCTACACCTTC	CASSSRGVAKNYGYTF
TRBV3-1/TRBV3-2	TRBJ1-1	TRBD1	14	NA	TGTGCCAGCAGTTTACGACAGGGGAGAACGGAAGCTTTCTTT	CASSLRQGRTEAFF
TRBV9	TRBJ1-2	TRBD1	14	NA	TGTGCCAGCAGCGGAGGGGGCGCGGACTATGGCTACACCTTC	CASSGGGADYGYTF
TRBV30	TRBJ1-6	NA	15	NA	TGTGCCTGGAGTGTACGGGGCAGTCCGAATTCACCCCTCCACTTT	CAWSVRGSPNSPLHF
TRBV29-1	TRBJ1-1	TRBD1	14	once	TGCAGCGTTGTCGGCTCAGGGGGGAACACTGAAGCTTTCTTT	CSVVGSGGNTEAFF
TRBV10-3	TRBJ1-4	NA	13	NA	TGTGCCATTAAGGGTACCGGTAATGAAAAACTGTTTTTT	CAIKGTGNEKLFF
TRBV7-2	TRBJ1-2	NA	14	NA	TGTGCCAGCAGTCCCAGGGGTGAGGGCTATGGCTACACCTTC	CASSPRGEGYGYTF
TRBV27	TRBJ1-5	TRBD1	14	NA	TGTGCCAGCAGTTTAGACAGGGTTTTTCAGCCCCAGCATTTT	CASSLDRVFQPQHF
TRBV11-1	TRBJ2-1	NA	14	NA	TGTGCCAGCAGCTTCGAAGTCTCCTACAATGAGCAGTTCTTC	CASSFEVSYNEQFF
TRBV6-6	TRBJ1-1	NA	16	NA	TGTGCCAGCAGCCCGGAGGAAGGGTACATGAACACTGAAGCTTTCTTT	CASSPEEGYMNTEAFF
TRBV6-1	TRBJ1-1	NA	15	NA	TGTGCCAGCAGAACGGCCGGGGAAGTTAACACTGAAGCTTTCTTT	CASRTAGEVNTEAFF
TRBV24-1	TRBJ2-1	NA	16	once	TGTGCCACCAGTGATTGGAAGCGGACCACCTACAATGAGCAGTTCTTC	CATSDWKRTTYNEQFF
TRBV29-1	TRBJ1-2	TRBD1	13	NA	TGCAGCGTTACTTCGACAGGGGGCGACGGCTACACCTTC	CSVTSTGGDGYTF
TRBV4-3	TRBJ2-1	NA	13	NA	TGCGCCAGCAGCCCCGTCGGCTACAATGAGCAGTTCTTC	CASSPVGYNEQFF
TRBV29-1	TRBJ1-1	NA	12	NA	TGCAGCGTTGTTCGGGGCGGGACTGAAGCTTTCTTT	CSVVRGGTEAFF
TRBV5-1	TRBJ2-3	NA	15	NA	TGCGCCAGCAGCTTGCGTACACCTAGCACAGATACGCAGTATTTT	CASSLRTPSTDTQYF
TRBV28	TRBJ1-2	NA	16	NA	TGTGCCAGCAGTACCTGGACAATGACCCGATCCTATGGCTACACCTTC	CASSTWTMTRSYGYTF
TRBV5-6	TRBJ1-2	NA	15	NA	TGTGCCAGCAGCGCTCAGGGTGGGGTATTCAACGGCTACACCTTC	CASSAQGGVFNGYTF
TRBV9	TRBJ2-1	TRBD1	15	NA	TGTGCCAGCAGCGTAGTGGGACAGGGGGACAATGAGCAGTTCTTC	CASSVVGQGDNEQFF